Listed below are T cell receptor beta chains from one sample, sequenced in a study of T cells expressing NK-cell markers. TCRdb reanalyzed the 5' RACE reads, giving one entry per CDR3 protein sequence and no DNA. The sample table sets out 500,000 to 700,000 distinct CDR3 sequences. Sequencing was performed on blood T cells: a sorted CD56 or NKG2C T cell subset, CD4+ or CD8+ T cells, or bulk PBMC T cells (not recorded which). These receptors were taken from a man younger than 35 in good health. Both conserved end residues are part of each CDR3.

V: TRBV5-1
J: TRBJ1-1
CDR3: CASSLEVLSDEAFF

V: TRBV15
J: TRBJ1-4
CDR3: CATSPSAREGEKLFF

V: TRBV5-1
J: TRBJ2-1
CDR3: CASSFRGLGSEQFF

V: TRBV6-1
J: TRBJ2-2
CDR3: CASSDTPNANTGELFF

V: TRBV20-1
J: TRBJ2-2
CDR3: CSARRAGINTGELFF

V: TRBV7-2
J: TRBJ2-5
CDR3: CASSLLAGSSQETQYF

V: TRBV5-6
J: TRBJ1-5
CDR3: CASSLAGTGLQPQHF

V: TRBV11-2
J: TRBJ2-5
CDR3: CASSLSQTAETQYF

V: TRBV12-3/TRBV12-4
J: TRBJ2-5
CDR3: CASSFTLAAGEGKTQYF

V: TRBV4-1
J: TRBJ2-3
CDR3: CASNGHGEGESTDTQYF

V: TRBV5-6
J: TRBJ1-6
CDR3: CASSPPGHLSYNSPLHF

V: TRBV27
J: TRBJ2-2
CDR3: CASSSWTTSSGELFF

V: TRBV7-9
J: TRBJ2-1
CDR3: CASSRWGSGSNEQFF

V: TRBV20-1
J: TRBJ1-6
CDR3: CSARGGQGNSPLHF

V: TRBV9
J: TRBJ2-7
CDR3: CASSVDRGGDEQYF

V: TRBV20-1
J: TRBJ2-7
CDR3: CGAEGSTSSYEQYF

V: TRBV6-6
J: TRBJ2-5
CDR3: CASRDHYRETQYF

V: TRBV6-6
J: TRBJ2-1
CDR3: CASSFTDWNEQFF

V: TRBV12-3/TRBV12-4
J: TRBJ2-5
CDR3: CASSFAGGRRTQYF

V: TRBV7-6
J: TRBJ2-1
CDR3: CASSLVSGTGGNEQFF

V: TRBV4-2
J: TRBJ1-4
CDR3: CASSLTGESGEKLFF

V: TRBV6-2/TRBV6-3
J: TRBJ2-7
CDR3: CASSTGDSLYEQYF

V: TRBV2
J: TRBJ1-5
CDR3: CASNLRPFDNQPQHF

V: TRBV7-6
J: TRBJ1-2
CDR3: CASSSSKPTVRGPNYGYTF

V: TRBV28
J: TRBJ2-7
CDR3: CASSLSGWGSSYEQYF

V: TRBV4-1
J: TRBJ2-1
CDR3: CASSRTGTSDYNEQFF

V: TRBV25-1
J: TRBJ1-1
CDR3: CASSGPTGEAFF

V: TRBV29-1
J: TRBJ2-1
CDR3: CSAAGLGEQFF

V: TRBV7-6
J: TRBJ2-5
CDR3: CASSLDPKGMTETQYF

V: TRBV6-1
J: TRBJ1-2
CDR3: CASSPSGYDYGYTF

V: TRBV7-3
J: TRBJ2-2
CDR3: CASSPSGEREFTGELFF

V: TRBV12-3/TRBV12-4
J: TRBJ2-1
CDR3: CASRNGPAGGNEQFF

V: TRBV6-2/TRBV6-3
J: TRBJ2-1
CDR3: CASSPAPLAGGIMYEQFF

V: TRBV6-5
J: TRBJ2-4
CDR3: CASSYQNIQYF

V: TRBV5-1
J: TRBJ2-5
CDR3: CASSESTFVSQETQYF

V: TRBV10-3
J: TRBJ2-3
CDR3: CAIKSVTDTQYF

V: TRBV4-2
J: TRBJ2-5
CDR3: CASSQDKTEETQYF

V: TRBV18
J: TRBJ1-1
CDR3: CASSAGARVNTEAFF

V: TRBV7-9
J: TRBJ2-7
CDR3: CASSSSPTSGIYEQYF

V: TRBV4-2
J: TRBJ1-2
CDR3: CASSQESAGVPYGYTF

V: TRBV29-1
J: TRBJ2-3
CDR3: CSVEYSGRVTDTQYF

V: TRBV5-1
J: TRBJ1-1
CDR3: CASSATAINTEAFF

V: TRBV19
J: TRBJ1-5
CDR3: CASSRTTIQPPQHF

V: TRBV5-1
J: TRBJ2-7
CDR3: CASSRDSHSYEQYF

V: TRBV5-6
J: TRBJ2-7
CDR3: CASSFIQGAYEQYF